This TCR beta chain is from a study of blood T cell repertoires in COVID-19. Turning to the study itself: Both acute and convalescent COVID-19 samples were obtained from the United States, Italy and Spain. Nucleic acid was either cDNA or gDNA, and it came from T cells, B-cell-depleted T cells, or PBMCs.

The Seattle patients, enrolled during active infection, were followed longitudinally. This CDR3 region has 17 residues. Original data processing: The authors estimated nucleated cell counts from reference gene primer amplification. This table comes from immunoSEQ multiplex PCR, and its TCRdb copy is limited to in-frame clones, with some not included. V, J and clone size are those of that table, while D and trimming were read from the DNA. The data contain some 390,000 clones, about 89% of them singletons. The chain has TRBV1 and TRBJ2-4; the listed D gene, TRBD2, was not tested against the DNA. TRBV1 is a documented pseudogene. The receptor was derived from a woman aged 40-49 years with COVID-19, enrolled during active disease. The sequencing sample was made of peripheral blood. CDR3 DNA: TGCACCAGCAGCCAAGCCCCTGCGGGAGGCGCCAAAAACATTCAGTACTTC. Translated: CTSSQAPAGGAKNIQYF.